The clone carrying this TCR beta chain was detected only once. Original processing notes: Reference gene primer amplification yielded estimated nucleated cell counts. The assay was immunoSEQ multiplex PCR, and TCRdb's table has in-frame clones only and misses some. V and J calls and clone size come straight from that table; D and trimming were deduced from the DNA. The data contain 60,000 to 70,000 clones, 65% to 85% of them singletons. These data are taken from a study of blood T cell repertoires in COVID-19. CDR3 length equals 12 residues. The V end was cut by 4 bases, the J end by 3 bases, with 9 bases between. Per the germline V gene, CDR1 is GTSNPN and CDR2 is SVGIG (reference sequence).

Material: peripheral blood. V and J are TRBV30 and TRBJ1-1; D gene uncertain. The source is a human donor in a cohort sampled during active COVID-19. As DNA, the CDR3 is TGTGCCTGGACAACAAGATACACTGAAGCTTTCTTT. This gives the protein CAWTTRYTEAFF.